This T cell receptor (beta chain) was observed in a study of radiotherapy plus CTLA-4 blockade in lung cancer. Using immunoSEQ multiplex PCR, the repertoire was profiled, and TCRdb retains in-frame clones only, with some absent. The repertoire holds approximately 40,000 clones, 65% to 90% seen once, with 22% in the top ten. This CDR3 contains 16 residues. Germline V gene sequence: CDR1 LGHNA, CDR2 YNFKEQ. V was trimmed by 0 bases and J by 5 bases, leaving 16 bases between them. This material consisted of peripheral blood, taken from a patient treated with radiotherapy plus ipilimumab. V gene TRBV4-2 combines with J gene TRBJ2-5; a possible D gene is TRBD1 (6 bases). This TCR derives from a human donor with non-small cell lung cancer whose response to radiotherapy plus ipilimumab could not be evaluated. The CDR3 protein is CASSQDPGHTRETQYF. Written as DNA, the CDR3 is TGTGCCAGCAGCCAAGATCCGGGACACACCCGGGAGACCCAGTACTTC.